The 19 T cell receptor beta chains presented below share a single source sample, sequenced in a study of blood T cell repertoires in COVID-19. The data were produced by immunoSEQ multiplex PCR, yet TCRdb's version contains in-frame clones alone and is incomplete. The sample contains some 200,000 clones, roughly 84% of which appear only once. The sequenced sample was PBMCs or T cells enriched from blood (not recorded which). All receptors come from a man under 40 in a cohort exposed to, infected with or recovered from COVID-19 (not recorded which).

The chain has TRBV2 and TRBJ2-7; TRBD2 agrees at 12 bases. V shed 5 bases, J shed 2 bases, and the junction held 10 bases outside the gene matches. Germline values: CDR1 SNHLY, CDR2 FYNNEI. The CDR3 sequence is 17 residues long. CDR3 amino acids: CASSNRLAGDTAYEQYF. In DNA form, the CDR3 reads TGTGCCAGCAGTAACCGACTAGCGGGAGATACAGCCTACGAGCAGTACTTC. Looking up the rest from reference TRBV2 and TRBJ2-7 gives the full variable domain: EPEVTQTPSHQVTQMGQEVILRCVPISNHLYFYWYRQILGQKVEFLVSFYNNEISEKSEIFDDQFSVERPDGSNFTLKIRSTKLEDSAMYFCASSNRLAGDTAYEQYFGPGTRLTVT.

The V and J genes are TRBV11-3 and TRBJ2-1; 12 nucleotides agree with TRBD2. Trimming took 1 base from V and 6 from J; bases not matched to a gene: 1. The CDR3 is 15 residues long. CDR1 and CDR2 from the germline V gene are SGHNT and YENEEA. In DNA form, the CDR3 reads TGTGCCAGCAGCTTAGGGACTAGCGGGGTCAATGAGCAGTTCTTC. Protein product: CASSLGTSGVNEQFF.

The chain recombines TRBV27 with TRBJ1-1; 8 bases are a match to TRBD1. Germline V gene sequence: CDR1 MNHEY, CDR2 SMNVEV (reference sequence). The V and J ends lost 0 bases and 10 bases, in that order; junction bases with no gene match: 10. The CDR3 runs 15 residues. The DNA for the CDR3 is TGTGCCAGCAGTTTATCGACGGCAGGGGGCGTAGGAGCTTTCTTT. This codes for CASSLSTAGGVGAFF.

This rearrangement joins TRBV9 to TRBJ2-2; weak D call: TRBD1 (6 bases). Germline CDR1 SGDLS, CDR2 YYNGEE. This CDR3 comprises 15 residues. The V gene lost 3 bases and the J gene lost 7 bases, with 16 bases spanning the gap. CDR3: CASSAYRVKDGELFF. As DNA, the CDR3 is TGTGCCAGCAGCGCCTACAGGGTAAAGGACGGGGAGCTGTTTTTT.

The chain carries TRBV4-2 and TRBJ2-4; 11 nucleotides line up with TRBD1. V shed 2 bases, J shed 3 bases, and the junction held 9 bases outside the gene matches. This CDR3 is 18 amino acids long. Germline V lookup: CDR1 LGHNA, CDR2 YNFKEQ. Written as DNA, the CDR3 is TGTGCCAGCAGCCAAACAAATGGACAGGGGGCAGGCAAAAACATTCAGTACTTC. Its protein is CASSQTNGQGAGKNIQYF.

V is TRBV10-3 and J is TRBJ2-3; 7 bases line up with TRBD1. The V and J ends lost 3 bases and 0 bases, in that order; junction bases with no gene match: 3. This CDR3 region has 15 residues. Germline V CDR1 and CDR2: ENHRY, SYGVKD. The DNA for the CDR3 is TGTGCCATCAGTGAACCGGGACAGAGCACAGATACGCAGTATTTT. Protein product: CAISEPGQSTDTQYF.

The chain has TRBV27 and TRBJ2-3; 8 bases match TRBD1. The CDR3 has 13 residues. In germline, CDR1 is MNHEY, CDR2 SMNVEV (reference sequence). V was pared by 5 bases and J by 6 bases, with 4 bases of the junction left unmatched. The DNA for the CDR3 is TGTGCCAGCAGTCCCTACAGGGGGGATACGCAGTATTTT. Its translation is CASSPYRGDTQYF.

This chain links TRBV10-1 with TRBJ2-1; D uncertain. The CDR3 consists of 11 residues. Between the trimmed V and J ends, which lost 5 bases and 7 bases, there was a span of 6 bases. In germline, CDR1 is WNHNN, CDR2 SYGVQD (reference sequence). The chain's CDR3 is CASSSTNEQFF. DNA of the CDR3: TGCGCCAGCAGTTCCACTAATGAGCAGTTCTTC.

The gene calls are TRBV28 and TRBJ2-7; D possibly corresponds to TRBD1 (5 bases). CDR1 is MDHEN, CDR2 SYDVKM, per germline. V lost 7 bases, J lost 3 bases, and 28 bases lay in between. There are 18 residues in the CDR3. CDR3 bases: TGTGCCAGCACCCAAAGGGTATATCGACAGACACCGAACTACGAGCAGTACTTC. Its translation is CASTQRVYRQTPNYEQYF.

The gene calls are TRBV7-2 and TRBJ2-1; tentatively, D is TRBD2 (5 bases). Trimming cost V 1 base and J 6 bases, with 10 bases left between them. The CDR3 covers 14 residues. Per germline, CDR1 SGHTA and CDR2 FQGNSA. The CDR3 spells CASSLGGRPNEQFF. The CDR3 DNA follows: TGTGCCAGCAGCTTAGGAGGGCGGCCCAATGAGCAGTTCTTC.

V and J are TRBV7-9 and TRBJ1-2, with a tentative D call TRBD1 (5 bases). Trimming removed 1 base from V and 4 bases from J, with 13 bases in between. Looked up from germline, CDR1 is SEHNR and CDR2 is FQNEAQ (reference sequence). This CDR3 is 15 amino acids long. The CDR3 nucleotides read TGTGCCAGCAGCTTAGGCCAGGGTGTCGGCTATGGCTACACCTTC. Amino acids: CASSLGQGVGYGYTF.

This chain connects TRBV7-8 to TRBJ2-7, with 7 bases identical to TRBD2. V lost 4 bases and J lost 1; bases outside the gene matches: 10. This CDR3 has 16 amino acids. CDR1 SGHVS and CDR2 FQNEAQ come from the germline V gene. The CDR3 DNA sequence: TGTGCCAGCAGCTCCCAAACTAGCGCATCTTCCTACGAGCAGTACTTC. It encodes CASSSQTSASSYEQYF.

The CDR3 spells CASSQGYYGYTF. The CDR3 DNA reads TGTGCCAGCAGCCAGGGGTACTATGGCTACACCTTC. This sequence joins TRBV28 and TRBJ1-2, with D possibly being TRBD1 (6 bases). The CDR3 contains 12 residues. From germline, CDR1 is MDHEN and CDR2 SYDVKM. V was cut by 6 bases and J by 3 bases, with 8 bases left in between.

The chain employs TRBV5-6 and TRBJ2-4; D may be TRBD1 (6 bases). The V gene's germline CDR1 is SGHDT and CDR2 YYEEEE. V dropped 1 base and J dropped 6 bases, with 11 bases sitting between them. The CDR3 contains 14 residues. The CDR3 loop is CASSLQTGLNIQYF. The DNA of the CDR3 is TGTGCCAGCAGCTTGCAGACAGGACTAAACATTCAGTACTTC.

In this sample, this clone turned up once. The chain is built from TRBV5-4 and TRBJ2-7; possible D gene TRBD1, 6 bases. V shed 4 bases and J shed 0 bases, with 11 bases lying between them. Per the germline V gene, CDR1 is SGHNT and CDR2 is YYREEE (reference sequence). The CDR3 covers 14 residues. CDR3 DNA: TGTGCCAGCAGCCCGGACAGCAACTCCTACGAGCAGTACTTC. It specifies CASSPDSNSYEQYF.

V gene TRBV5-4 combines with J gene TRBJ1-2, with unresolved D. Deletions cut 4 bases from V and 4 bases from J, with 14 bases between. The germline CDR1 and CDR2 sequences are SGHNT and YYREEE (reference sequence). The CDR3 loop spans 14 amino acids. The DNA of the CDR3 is TGTGCCAGCAGCAACGTCGAGGCGTTCTATGGCTACACCTTC. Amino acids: CASSNVEAFYGYTF.

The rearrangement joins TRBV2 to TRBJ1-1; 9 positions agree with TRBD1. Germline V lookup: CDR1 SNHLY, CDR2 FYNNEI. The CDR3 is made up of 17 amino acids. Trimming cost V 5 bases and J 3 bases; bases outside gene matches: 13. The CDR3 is CASSRDQGQGGDTEAFF. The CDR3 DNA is TGTGCCAGCAGTCGGGACCAGGGACAGGGCGGGGACACTGAAGCTTTCTTT.

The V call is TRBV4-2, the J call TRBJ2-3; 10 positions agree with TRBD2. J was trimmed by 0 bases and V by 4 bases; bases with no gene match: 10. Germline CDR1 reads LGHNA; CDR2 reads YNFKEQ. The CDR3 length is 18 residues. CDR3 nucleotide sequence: TGTGCCAGCAGCCCGGTGGCCGGGACTAGCGTTAGCACAGATACGCAGTATTTT. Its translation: CASSPVAGTSVSTDTQYF.

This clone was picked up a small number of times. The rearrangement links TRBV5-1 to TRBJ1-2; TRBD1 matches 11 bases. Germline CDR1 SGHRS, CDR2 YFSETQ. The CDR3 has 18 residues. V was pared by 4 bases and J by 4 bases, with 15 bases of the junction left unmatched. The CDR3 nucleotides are TGCGCCAGCAGCGCCGCTTCGGACAGGGGGCCTATCGGCTATGGCTACACCTTC. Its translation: CASSAASDRGPIGYGYTF.